This T cell receptor beta chain was sequenced during a study of OX40 agonist ivuxolimab in advanced cancers. V was shortened by 5 bases and J by 2 bases, with 8 bases between the two germline ends. Looked up from germline, CDR1 is SGHDT and CDR2 is YYEEEE. CDR3 size: 13 residues. The assay was immunoSEQ multiplex PCR, and TCRdb's table has in-frame clones only and misses some. The repertoire holds under 80,000 clones, with approximately 81% as singletons. Sample: CD4+ or CD8+ T cells sorted from blood, taken in a trial of the OX40 agonist ivuxolimab. The source of this sequence is an adult with an advanced solid tumor such as melanoma, head and neck, liver or kidney cancer. This chain links TRBV5-6 with TRBJ1-3, with D possibly matching TRBD1 (5 bases). The CDR3 nucleotides read TGTGCCAGCAGGTTACAGGCTGGAAACACCATATATTTT. Its protein product is CASRLQAGNTIYF.